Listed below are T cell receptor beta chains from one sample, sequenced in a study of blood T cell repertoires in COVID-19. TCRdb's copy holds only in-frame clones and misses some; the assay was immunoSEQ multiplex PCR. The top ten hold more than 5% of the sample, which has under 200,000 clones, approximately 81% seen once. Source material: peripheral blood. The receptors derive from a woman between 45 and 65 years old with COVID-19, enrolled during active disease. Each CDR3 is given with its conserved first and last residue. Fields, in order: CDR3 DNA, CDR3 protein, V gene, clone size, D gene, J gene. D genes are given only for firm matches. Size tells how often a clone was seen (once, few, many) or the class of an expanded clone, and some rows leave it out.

TGCGCCAGCAGCCAAGAGCTTACTGGGGGACATTCCTACGAGCAGTACTTC	CASSQELTGGHSYEQYF	TRBV4-1	.	.	TRBJ2-7
TGTGCCAGCTCATTGGGACAGGGGACTTCAAAAGCTTTCTTT	CASSLGQGTSKAFF	TRBV7-9	.	TRBD1	TRBJ1-1
TGTGCCAGCAGTTACTTAGGGGGTGCCGACTATGGCTACACCTTC	CASSYLGGADYGYTF	TRBV6-5	.	.	TRBJ1-2
TGTGCCAGCAGCTTAGGTCTGACATACGAGCAGTACTTC	CASSLGLTYEQYF	TRBV27	.	.	TRBJ2-7
TGTGCCAGTAGTATTCTAGCGGGGGGGCCTAATGAGCAGTTCTTC	CASSILAGGPNEQFF	TRBV19	.	TRBD2	TRBJ2-1
TGTGCCAGCTCTCAACAGGGGGTTGAAAACACCATATATTTT	CASSQQGVENTIYF	TRBV18	.	TRBD1	TRBJ1-3
TGTGCCAGCAGCTTGCAACAGGTGGGCACTGAAGCTTTCTTT	CASSLQQVGTEAFF	TRBV5-6	.	.	TRBJ1-1
TGTGCCAGCAGCGTAGCCCAGGGAGGGTCCTACGAGCAGTACTTC	CASSVAQGGSYEQYF	TRBV9	few	TRBD2	TRBJ2-7
TGCGCCAGCAGCTTGGCCGACAGGGCGGGAGATACGCAGTATTTT	CASSLADRAGDTQYF	TRBV5-1	.	TRBD1	TRBJ2-3
TGTGCCAGTGGAAATGGGAGGCAGGGGGGTTCACCCCTCCACTTT	CASGNGRQGGSPLHF	TRBV19	.	TRBD1	TRBJ1-6
TGCGCCAGCAGCAGAGCCGGGACAGGAATTATGGCCCCGAACACCGGGGAGCTGTTTTTT	CASSRAGTGIMAPNTGELFF	TRBV5-1	.	TRBD1	TRBJ2-2
TGTGCCAGCAGTTACTCGTCGACAAATAATCAGCCCCAGCATTTT	CASSYSSTNNQPQHF	TRBV6-2/TRBV6-3	few	.	TRBJ1-5
TGTGCCAGCGGTAGGGCGGGATCGGCAGATACGCAGTATTTT	CASGRAGSADTQYF	TRBV28	once	.	TRBJ2-3
TGTGCCAGCAGCTTCAGGGGGCGGGCAGATACGCAGTATTTT	CASSFRGRADTQYF	TRBV7-2	once	TRBD1	TRBJ2-3
TGTGCCAGCAGCTCGTACCTCCTAGCGGGGGGCGACAATGAGCAGTTCTTC	CASSSYLLAGGDNEQFF	TRBV7-2	.	TRBD2	TRBJ2-1
TGTGCCAGCAGGTACTACAATGAGCAGTTCTTC	CASRYYNEQFF	TRBV2	.	.	TRBJ2-1
TGTGCCAGCAGCCCCGGGAGAGGGTGGAACACCGGGGAGCTGTTTTTT	CASSPGRGWNTGELFF	TRBV5-8	.	.	TRBJ2-2
TGTGCCAGCAGTTACATACTAGATCTACAAGAGACCCAGTACTTC	CASSYILDLQETQYF	TRBV6-2/TRBV6-3	few	.	TRBJ2-5